One sample yielded the 32 T cell receptor beta chains listed below, sequenced in a study of T cell responses to AZD1222 COVID-19 vaccine. The assay was immunoSEQ multiplex PCR, and TCRdb's table has in-frame clones only and misses some. The sample lists approximately 70,000 clones, around 82% occurring once. Sequencing was performed on peripheral blood, taken on day 0 of AZD1222 vaccination. The receptors stem from an adult in good health.

V usage is TRBV27 and J usage is TRBJ2-3; TRBD1 matches at 9 bases. Germline assignment: CDR1 MNHEY and CDR2 SMNVEV (reference sequence). This CDR3 is built from 15 residues. The trim removed 0 bases at V and 6 bases at J, leaving 4 bases unmatched. CDR3 DNA: TGTGCCAGCAGTTTATCGGGACAGGGTTGGGATACGCAGTATTTT. Protein product: CASSLSGQGWDTQYF.

The chain couples TRBV11-1 to TRBJ2-7; 10 positions match TRBD2. Trimming at V came to 1 base and at J to 4 bases, leaving 1 base not matched to a gene. The germline CDR1 and CDR2 sequences are SGHAT and FQDESV (reference sequence). The CDR3 runs 14 residues. In nucleotides, the CDR3 is TGTGCCAGCAGCTTAGGGACTAGCGGTTACGAGCAGTACTTC. Translating gives CASSLGTSGYEQYF.

The CDR3 is CASSQNYQGGAEAFF. CDR3 coding DNA: TGTGCCAGCAGCCAAAACTACCAGGGGGGAGCTGAAGCTTTCTTT. The genes are TRBV3-1 (or the pseudogene TRBV3-2) and TRBJ1-1, with 7 bases aligning to TRBD1. Trimming cost V 2 bases and J 6 bases; bases outside gene matches: 9. CDR1 is LGHDT, CDR2 YNNKEL, per germline (reference sequence). The CDR3 covers 15 residues.

The chain joins TRBV7-6 to TRBJ1-1, with 7 bases lining up with TRBD1. The V gene end was trimmed by 5 bases and the J gene end by 6 bases; junction bases not matched to a gene: 9. Germline CDR1 is SGHVS and CDR2 is FNYEAQ. This CDR3 contains 14 residues. The CDR3 DNA is TGTGCCAGCAGCCTACGGACAGGCTCTGCTGAAGCTTTCTTT. Translated, it gives CASSLRTGSAEAFF.

This clone was seen more than once but under ten times. This rearrangement joins TRBV19 to TRBJ1-2; 9 bases are shared with TRBD1. The CDR3 length is 16 residues. The ends lost 1 base at V and 10 bases at J; junction bases unmatched: 13. Germline loops: CDR1 LNHDA, CDR2 SQIVND (reference sequence). The CDR3 reads CASSIVERGTGPFYTF. In DNA form, the CDR3 reads TGTGCCAGTAGTATAGTCGAGCGAGGGACAGGGCCATTCTACACCTTC.

This clone was seen only a few times. The chain couples TRBV5-4 to TRBJ1-1; TRBD1 agrees at 8 bases. The CDR3 contains 15 residues. The trim removed 4 bases at V and 3 bases at J, leaving 8 bases unmatched. CDR1 and CDR2 (germline): SGHNT, YYREEE (reference sequence). The DNA of the CDR3 is TGTGCCAGCAGCGCTATGACAGGGGTCGACACTGAAGCTTTCTTT. This gives the protein CASSAMTGVDTEAFF.

The chain joins TRBV3-1 (or the pseudogene TRBV3-2) to TRBJ1-1; D is perhaps TRBD1 (6 bases). The CDR3 has 13 residues. The germline V gene encodes CDR1 LGHDT and CDR2 YNNKEL (reference sequence). With 2 bases removed from V and 7 bases from J, the gap between germline ends came to 11 bases. CDR3 DNA sequence: TGTGCCAGCAGCCAAACAGGGAGGGGTGAAGCTTTCTTT. Residues: CASSQTGRGEAFF.

This chain connects TRBV18 to TRBJ2-5; tentatively, D is TRBD1 or TRBD2 (6 bases each). This CDR3 is 15 amino acids long. With 2 bases removed from V and 0 bases from J, the gap between germline ends came to 10 bases. Germline CDR1 reads KGHSH; CDR2 reads LQKENI. The CDR3 here is CASSPVGGHQETQYF. DNA of the CDR3: TGTGCCAGCTCACCAGTAGGGGGGCACCAAGAGACCCAGTACTTC.

The V and J genes are TRBV5-1 and TRBJ2-4, with 9 bases identical to TRBD2. There are 18 residues in the CDR3. The ends lost 0 bases at V and 2 bases at J; junction bases unmatched: 9. CDR1 SGHRS and CDR2 YFSETQ come from the germline V gene. CDR3 protein: CASSLAGERGATKNIQYF. CDR3 coding DNA: TGCGCCAGCAGCTTGGCCGGGGAGCGGGGGGCGACCAAAAACATTCAGTACTTC.

The chain employs TRBV5-4 and TRBJ2-2, with TRBD1 matching over 9 bases. This CDR3 region has 15 residues. Germline V gene data show CDR1 as SGHNT and CDR2 as YYREEE (reference sequence). Trimming at V came to 3 bases and at J to 3 bases, leaving 3 bases not matched to a gene. CDR3 sequence: CASSSGQGDTGELFF. The CDR3 DNA reads as TGTGCCAGCAGCTCGGGACAGGGCGACACCGGGGAGCTGTTTTTT.

V is TRBV9 and J is TRBJ2-1; TRBD2 aligns across 14 bases. V lost 4 bases to trimming and J lost 6 bases; unmatched junction nucleotides: 6. Germline loops: CDR1 SGDLS, CDR2 YYNGEE. The length of the CDR3 is 16 residues. The CDR3 sequence: CASSSTSGGATNEQFF. CDR3 sequence (DNA): TGTGCCAGCAGCTCGACTAGCGGGGGGGCCACCAATGAGCAGTTCTTC.

This clone was seen more than once but under ten times. This chain joins TRBV2 and TRBJ1-3; D unclear. The CDR3 totals 14 residues. Trimming took 8 bases from V and 4 from J, leaving 15 bases between them. Germline CDR1 SNHLY, CDR2 FYNNEI. The CDR3 region has the DNA TGTGCCAGCCTCCAGTCCAAGGGCGGAAACACCATATATTTT. This sequence encodes CASLQSKGGNTIYF.

The chain recombines TRBV5-5 with TRBJ1-2; possible D gene TRBD1, 6 bases. Between the trimmed V and J ends, which lost 4 bases and 4 bases, there was a span of 17 bases. CDR1 SGHKS and CDR2 YYEKEE come from the germline V gene (reference sequence). The CDR3 is 15 amino acids. The CDR3 bases are TGTGCCAGCAGCCCACCGACAGGCCGAGCCTATGGCTACACCTTC. It codes for CASSPPTGRAYGYTF.

This sequence joins TRBV7-2 and TRBJ2-7, with TRBD1 matching over 8 bases. The CDR3 sequence is 15 residues long. The germline gives CDR1 SGHTA, CDR2 FQGNSA. J gave up 2 bases and V 3 bases, and 6 bases lay outside the gene matches. As DNA, the CDR3 is TGTGCCAGCAGCTTCAGGACAGGGTCAACCTACGAGCAGTACTTC. Amino acid sequence: CASSFRTGSTYEQYF.

V usage is TRBV12-3 or TRBV12-4 and J usage is TRBJ1-6, with 8 positions matching TRBD1. Losses at the gene ends were 6 bases for V and 10 bases for J; bases not matched to a gene: 5. This CDR3 is 13 amino acids long. CDR3: CASSQGQGSPLHF. The CDR3 DNA follows: TGTGCCAGCAGCCAAGGACAGGGCTCACCCCTCCACTTT.

This clone occurred once. This chain uses TRBV3-1 (or the pseudogene TRBV3-2) with TRBJ1-2; a possible D gene is TRBD1 (5 bases). This CDR3 spans 15 amino acids. V lost 2 bases to trimming and J lost 4 bases, with 14 bases between them. Germline V gene lookup returns CDR1 LGHDT and CDR2 YNNKEL (reference sequence). CDR3 protein: CASSQPTGLSYGYTF. In DNA, the CDR3 is TGTGCCAGCAGCCAACCCACGGGGCTCTCCTATGGCTACACCTTC.

The chain uses TRBV5-1 and TRBJ2-7, with D possibly being TRBD1 or TRBD2 (5 bases each). In germline, CDR1 is SGHRS, CDR2 YFSETQ. CDR3 length equals 14 residues. Trimming stripped 3 bases from V and 5 bases from J, with 15 bases between. In DNA, the CDR3 is TGCGCCAGCAGCTGGGGGACGGAGGCCCACGAGCAGTACTTC. It translates to CASSWGTEAHEQYF. Based on the CDR3 plus reference TRBV5-1 and TRBJ2-7, the full variable domain is KAGVTQTPRYLIKTRGQQVTLSCSPISGHRSVSWYQQTPGQGLQFLFEYFSETQRNKGNFPGRFSGRQFSNSRSEMNVSTLELGDSALYLCASSWGTEAHEQYFGPGTRLTVT.

This clone turned up a few times. J is TRBJ1-6 and V is TRBV4-1, with D tentatively TRBD1 (5 bases). The germline V gene encodes CDR1 MGHRA and CDR2 YSYEKL. V lost 0 bases and J 9 bases, leaving 21 bases between the germline ends. The CDR3 is 18 amino acids. CDR3 DNA: TGCGCCAGCAGCCAAGATTTCCCCGGGACTCCGGGTGGTTCACCCCTCCACTTT. Its translation is CASSQDFPGTPGGSPLHF.

The chain links TRBV5-4 to TRBJ1-2; D gene uncertain. V lost 3 bases to trimming and J lost 1 base, with 16 bases between them. The germline V gene encodes CDR1 SGHNT and CDR2 YYREEE (reference sequence). This CDR3 contains 16 residues. The CDR3 DNA sequence: TGTGCCAGCAGCTCTACCCCCAGCCCGATTAACTATGGCTACACCTTC. Translation: CASSSTPSPINYGYTF. Complete variable domain (other parts from reference TRBV5-4 and TRBJ1-2): ETGVTQSPTHLIKTRGQQVTLRCSSQSGHNTVSWYQQALGQGPQFIFQYYREEENGRGNFPPRFSGLQFPNYSSELNVNALELDDSALYLCASSSTPSPINYGYTFGSGTRLTVV.

CDR3 in DNA: TGTGCCAGCAGCGTAGTCCGGACTAGCGACACAGATACGCAGTATTTT. Residues: CASSVVRTSDTDTQYF. The J gene is TRBJ2-3, the V gene TRBV9; 9 bases fit TRBD2. V lost 0 bases, J lost 2 bases, and 4 bases stayed unmatched. CDR3 length: 16 amino acids. Per germline, CDR1 SGDLS and CDR2 YYNGEE.

V is TRBV6-6 and J is TRBJ2-1, with 8 bases lining up with TRBD2. The CDR3 loop spans 16 amino acids. V dropped 6 bases and J dropped 5; count of bases not matched to a gene: 12. Germline V gives CDR1 MNHNY, CDR2 SVGAGI (reference sequence). The CDR3 is CASSPPGTRGNNEQFF. The CDR3 nucleotides are TGTGCCAGCAGCCCACCGGGGACTAGAGGTAACAATGAGCAGTTCTTC.

This chain joins TRBV5-5 and TRBJ1-4; D possibly corresponds to TRBD1 (5 bases). V lost 4 bases and J lost 5, with 9 bases in between. Germline V lookup: CDR1 SGHKS, CDR2 YYEKEE (reference sequence). The CDR3 has 13 amino acids. CDR3 sequence (DNA): TGTGCCAGCAGCCACAGACAGAATGAAAAACTGTTTTTT. Translated, it gives CASSHRQNEKLFF.

The rearrangement links TRBV29-1 to TRBJ2-7; D perhaps matches TRBD2 (5 bases). Germline V gene data show CDR1 as SQVTM and CDR2 as ANQGSEA. This CDR3 has 11 residues. Trimming stripped 0 bases from V and 8 bases from J, with 8 bases between. CDR3 residues: CSVEDAGQQYF. The CDR3 region has the DNA TGCAGCGTTGAAGATGCGGGTCAGCAGTACTTC.

The sample holds one count of this clone. The V call is TRBV7-8, the J call TRBJ2-3; D gene unclear. Germline assignment: CDR1 SGHVS and CDR2 FQNEAQ. The length of the CDR3 is 13 residues. V was shortened by 1 base and J by 4 bases, with 6 bases between the two germline ends. In nucleotides, the CDR3 is TGTGCCAGCAGCTTAGAGTATGCAGATACGCAGTATTTT. Translation gives CASSLEYADTQYF.

This sequence joins TRBV5-4 and TRBJ2-5; the D gene is possibly TRBD2 (5 bases). The germline CDR1 and CDR2 sequences are SGHNT and YYREEE (reference sequence). The CDR3 loop spans 14 amino acids. V was clipped by 3 bases and J by 2 bases, with 11 bases between them. The CDR3 loop reads CASSSADLQETQYF. The CDR3 coding sequence is TGTGCCAGCAGCTCAGCGGACTTGCAAGAGACCCAGTACTTC.

The chain has TRBV4-3 and TRBJ2-2; the D gene is possibly TRBD1 (6 bases). Germline V lookup: CDR1 LGHNA, CDR2 YSLEER. This CDR3 has 19 amino acids. V lost 0 bases and J lost 2, with 19 bases in between. The CDR3 here is CASSQDRASGTSNTGELFF. CDR3 nucleotide sequence: TGCGCCAGCAGCCAAGATAGGGCGTCGGGGACATCTAACACCGGGGAGCTGTTTTTT.

V is TRBV27 and J is TRBJ2-7; TRBD1 matches 9 bases. CDR3 length equals 18 residues. From germline, CDR1 is MNHEY and CDR2 SMNVEV (reference sequence). V shed 4 bases and J 2 bases; nucleotides not matched to a gene: 15. The CDR3 loop is CASSSDGAYRDRAYEQYF. CDR3 sequence (DNA): TGTGCCAGCAGTTCGGACGGGGCATATAGGGACAGGGCCTACGAGCAGTACTTC.

The chain is built from TRBV28 and TRBJ1-5; D gene uncertain. Trimming stripped 4 bases from V and 0 bases from J, with 10 bases between. This CDR3 has 15 amino acids. CDR1 is MDHEN and CDR2 is SYDVKM in the germline V gene. CDR3 DNA sequence: TGTGCCAGCAGTTCTGACAACCATAGCAATCAGCCCCAGCATTTT. This gives the protein CASSSDNHSNQPQHF.

The gene calls are TRBV27 and TRBJ2-5; 10 bases agree with TRBD1. The length of the CDR3 is 14 residues. V shed 7 bases, J shed 5 bases, and the junction held 7 bases outside the gene matches. Germline CDR1 is MNHEY and CDR2 is SMNVEV (reference sequence). CDR3 DNA sequence: TGTGCCAGCACGGGGACAGGGGTTTTTGAGACCCAGTACTTC. As protein: CASTGTGVFETQYF.

The genes are TRBV10-3 and TRBJ2-7; D gene uncertain. This CDR3 has 14 residues. V dropped 8 bases and J dropped 5 bases, with 19 bases sitting between them. Germline CDR1 ENHRY, CDR2 SYGVKD. CDR3: CAIRAQGGSNEQYF. Here the CDR3 DNA reads TGTGCCATCCGGGCCCAAGGTGGTAGCAACGAGCAGTACTTC.

V and J are TRBV6-6 and TRBJ1-1; 7 nucleotides line up with TRBD1. The CDR3 sequence is 13 residues long. CDR1 MNHNY and CDR2 SVGAGI come from the germline V gene (reference sequence). V gave up 5 bases and J gave up 6 bases; unmatched junction bases: 6. In nucleotides, the CDR3 is TGTGCCAGCAGTCTAGCTCAGGGGGCTGAAGCTTTCTTT. Translation: CASSLAQGAEAFF.

This chain links TRBV10-3 with TRBJ2-3, with unresolved D. CDR1 and CDR2 from the germline V gene are ENHRY and SYGVKD. V lost 0 bases to trimming and J lost 2 bases, with 3 bases between them. The CDR3 covers 13 residues. The CDR3, as DNA: TGTGCCATCAGTGAGTCTTACACAGATACGCAGTATTTT. Protein sequence: CAISESYTDTQYF.